Below, 12 T cell receptor beta chains from the same sample are listed, as sequenced in a study of CD8+ T cells in alopecia areata (dated by TCRdb to the late 2010s). Library construction relied on the immunoSEQ multiplex PCR assay. For TCR sequencing, RNA was extracted from every sample and reverse transcribed into cDNA to serve as template. TCRdb retrieved this table from immuneACCESS and kept in-frame rearrangements only. Not all clones are present; in checked studies, unresolved V genes account for under half, and no reason is known for the remainder. Here the sample has roughly 200,000 clones; 50% to 65% occur a single time. The top ten hold approximately 11% of the sample. The time point label, read with the paper, signifies: about 25 weeks on oral tofacitinib. The sample's treatment or condition label, in plain terms: oral pan-JAK inhibitor, 5-10 mg twice daily. This specimen was CD8+ T cells sorted from blood, taken at week 24, from a patient treated with tofacitinib. These TCRs come from a human donor with alopecia areata.

This clone was counted between two and nine times. The rearrangement joins TRBV9 to TRBJ2-3; D not certain. From germline, CDR1 is SGDLS and CDR2 YYNGEE. This CDR3 region has 14 residues. Trimming removed 2 bases at V and 0 bases at J, with 7 bases between. CDR3 residues: CASSVERSTDTQYF. The CDR3 DNA follows: TGTGCCAGCAGCGTCGAACGGAGCACAGATACGCAGTATTTT.

The chain employs TRBV4-2 and TRBJ2-1; tentatively, D is TRBD2 (5 bases). V was cut by 0 bases and J by 6 bases, with 12 bases left in between. Germline loops: CDR1 LGHNA, CDR2 YNFKEQ. This CDR3 comprises 15 residues. The CDR3 region has the DNA TGTGCCAGCAGCCAAGAATTAGCGTATGTCAATGAGCAGTTCTTC. This translates into CASSQELAYVNEQFF.

The sample holds a few counts of this clone. The chain is built from TRBV7-2 and TRBJ2-1, with D unclear. The V gene lost 0 bases and the J gene lost 2 bases, with 5 bases spanning the gap. Germline V gene data show CDR1 as SGHTA and CDR2 as FQGNSA. The CDR3 is 14 residues long. The CDR3 region is CASSLANTYNEQFF. The CDR3 DNA sequence: TGTGCCAGCAGCTTAGCGAACACCTACAATGAGCAGTTCTTC.

This clone showed up just a few times. The V and J genes are TRBV7-8 and TRBJ2-5, with D possibly being TRBD1 (5 bases). V was cut by 0 bases and J by 4 bases, with 9 bases left in between. This CDR3 contains 14 residues. Looked up from germline, CDR1 is SGHVS and CDR2 is FQNEAQ. The CDR3: CASSLAPQGETQYF. In DNA form, the CDR3 reads TGTGCCAGCAGCTTAGCCCCGCAGGGAGAGACCCAGTACTTC.

The V gene is TRBV19, the J gene TRBJ1-5; D is uncertain. This CDR3 spans 15 amino acids. Per germline, CDR1 LNHDA and CDR2 SQIVND (reference sequence). Trimming took 4 bases from V and 5 from J, leaving 15 bases between them. CDR3 amino acids: CASSRGRSLDQPQHF. The CDR3 coding sequence is TGTGCCAGTAGTAGGGGTAGGTCGTTGGATCAGCCCCAGCATTTT.

This chain connects TRBV13 to TRBJ1-1; D is perhaps TRBD1 (6 bases). From germline, CDR1 is PRHDT and CDR2 FYEKMQ (reference sequence). The CDR3 covers 12 residues. V lost 4 bases, J lost 9 bases, and 12 bases lay in between. The CDR3 loop is CASSSQGHQAFF. Here the CDR3 DNA reads TGTGCCAGCAGCTCCCAGGGGCACCAAGCTTTCTTT.

The chain is built from TRBV5-6 and TRBJ2-3; no firm D call. Between the trimmed V and J ends, which lost 2 bases and 0 bases, there was a span of 7 bases. The CDR3 has 14 residues. Per germline, CDR1 SGHDT and CDR2 YYEEEE. The DNA of the CDR3 is TGTGCCAGCAGCTTATTGGGGAGCACAGATACGCAGTATTTT. Residues: CASSLLGSTDTQYF.

The J gene is TRBJ2-2, the V gene TRBV29-1; weak D call: TRBD1 (5 bases). CDR3 length equals 13 residues. V shed 3 bases and J shed 5 bases, with 10 bases lying between them. Germline loops: CDR1 SQVTM, CDR2 ANQGSEA. CDR3 bases: TGCAGCGTTGACAGGGTGGGAACCGGGGAGCTGTTTTTT. Translation gives CSVDRVGTGELFF.

The J gene is TRBJ2-1, the V gene TRBV12-5; D gene unclear. Trimming removed 0 bases from V and 5 bases from J, with 5 bases in between. The CDR3 runs 13 residues. Germline V gives CDR1 LGHNT, CDR2 FRNRAP. Written as DNA, the CDR3 is TGTGCTAGTGGTTTGGTAGTCGACAATGAGCAGTTCTTC. Amino acid sequence: CASGLVVDNEQFF.

This clone has only a few counts. This chain connects TRBV15 to TRBJ2-2; no firm D call. From germline, CDR1 is LNHNV and CDR2 YYDKDF (reference sequence). The CDR3 consists of 13 residues. V lost 5 bases and J lost 6, with 10 bases in between. This CDR3 reads CATSPRKPGELFF. The CDR3 DNA sequence: TGTGCCACCAGCCCCAGGAAGCCCGGGGAGCTGTTTTTT.

In its sample, this clone ranks as medium-sized (0.01 to 0.1%). The chain uses TRBV7-2 and TRBJ2-7; no clear D. CDR3 length equals 11 residues. The germline V gene encodes CDR1 SGHTA and CDR2 FQGNSA. With 7 bases removed from V and 1 base from J, the gap between germline ends came to 5 bases. In DNA, the CDR3 is TGTGCCAGCACCAATTCCTACGAGCAGTACTTC. This gives the protein CASTNSYEQYF.

The J gene is TRBJ2-7, the V gene TRBV5-6, with TRBD1 matching 7 bases. The CDR3 sequence is 16 residues long. Germline lookup yields CDR1 SGHDT and CDR2 YYEEEE. Trimming took 1 base from V and 1 from J; bases not matched to a gene: 8. CDR3 region: CASSLFLTGKSYEQYF. DNA for the CDR3: TGTGCCAGCAGCTTGTTTTTGACAGGGAAATCCTACGAGCAGTACTTC.